This T cell receptor beta chain is from a study of cytomegalovirus exposure and HLA in healthy donors. Study-level background: For the approximately 410 genotyped donors, roughly 81% fell within the Caucasian-associated ancestry cluster.

The CDR3 spans 14 residues. The germline gives CDR1 SGHVS, CDR2 FQNEAQ. V was shortened by 5 bases and J by 2 bases, with 12 bases between the two germline ends. The PCR contained 60 Vbeta and 13 Jbeta primers. Measured with immunoSEQ multiplex PCR; TCRdb has only the in-frame clones, and not every one. The sample consists of around 100,000 clones, 81% of them appearing once. The sequence derives from a man aged 35-49 years in good health and CMV-seropositive. Sequencing was performed on PBMCs. This chain connects TRBV7-8 to TRBJ2-5; weak D call: TRBD2 (5 bases). Here the CDR3 DNA reads TGTGCCAGCAGCCCCCAGAGACTACAAGAGACCCAGTACTTC. Protein sequence: CASSPQRLQETQYF. Drawing the rest from reference TRBV7-8 and TRBJ2-5, the complete variable domain is GAGVSQSPRYKVAKRGQDVALRCDPISGHVSLFWYQQALGQGPEFLTYFQNEAQLDKSGLPSDRFFAERPEGSVSTLKIQRTQQEDSAVYLCASSPQRLQETQYFGPGTRLLVL.